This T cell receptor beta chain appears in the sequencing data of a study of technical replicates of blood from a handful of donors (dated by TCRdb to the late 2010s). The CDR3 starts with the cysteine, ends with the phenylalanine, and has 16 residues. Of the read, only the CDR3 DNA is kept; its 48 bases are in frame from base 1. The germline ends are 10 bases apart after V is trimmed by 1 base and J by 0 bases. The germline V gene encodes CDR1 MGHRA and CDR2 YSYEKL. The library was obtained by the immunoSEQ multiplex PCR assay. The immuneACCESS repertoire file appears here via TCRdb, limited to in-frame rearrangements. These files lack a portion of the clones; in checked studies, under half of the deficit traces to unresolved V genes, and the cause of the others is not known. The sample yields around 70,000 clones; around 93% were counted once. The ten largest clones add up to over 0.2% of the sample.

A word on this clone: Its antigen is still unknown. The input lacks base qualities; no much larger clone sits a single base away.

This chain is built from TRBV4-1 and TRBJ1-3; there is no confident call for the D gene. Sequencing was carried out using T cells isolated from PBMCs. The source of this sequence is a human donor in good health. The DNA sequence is TGCGCCAGCAGCCAAGTCCCACGCAGCTCTGGAAACACCATATATTTT. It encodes CASSQVPRSSGNTIYF.